Shown below are 19 T cell receptor beta chains from a single sample sequenced in a study of shared T cell receptors in the human thymus. Generated by immunoSEQ multiplex PCR, the TCRdb table keeps only in-frame clones and is missing some. The sample carries hundreds of thousands of clones, about 90% recorded once. These data were also reused for a study on human thymus T cells.

The material sequenced was thymocytes. These receptors were taken from a boy less than two years old with a congenital heart defect.

The chain employs TRBV19 and TRBJ1-2, with TRBD1 identical over 10 bases. V trimming: 6 bases; J trimming: 0 bases; junction bases outside the gene matches: 4. This CDR3 has 15 residues. The germline gives CDR1 LNHDA, CDR2 SQIVND (reference sequence). The CDR3 reads CASRGQGTTNYGYTF. CDR3 nucleotides: TGTGCCAGTAGGGGACAGGGGACAACTAACTATGGCTACACCTTC.

The chain employs TRBV27 and TRBJ2-7; a possible D gene is TRBD1 (6 bases). V was pared by 1 base and J by 0 bases, with 16 bases between. This CDR3 comprises 17 residues. Germline V gene sequence: CDR1 MNHEY, CDR2 SMNVEV (reference sequence). The CDR3: CASSLLGQSLSSYEQYF. Written as DNA, the CDR3 is TGTGCCAGCAGTTTATTAGGACAGTCCTTGAGCTCCTACGAGCAGTACTTC.

The rearrangement links TRBV28 to TRBJ2-5; 9 bases match TRBD2. Germline V CDR1 and CDR2: MDHEN, SYDVKM. CDR3 size: 20 residues. V shed 0 bases, J shed 3 bases, and the junction held 17 bases outside the gene matches. The CDR3 is CASSLCDQFPLAGCEETQYF. The DNA for the CDR3 is TGTGCCAGCAGTTTATGTGATCAATTCCCGCTAGCGGGATGTGAAGAGACCCAGTACTTC.

V usage is TRBV5-6 and J usage is TRBJ1-6; D is perhaps TRBD1 (5 bases). The V end was cut by 2 bases, the J end by 8 bases, with 17 bases between. The germline CDR1 and CDR2 sequences are SGHDT and YYEEEE. CDR3 length equals 16 residues. The CDR3 DNA reads as TGTGCCAGCAGCTTTTCTGGCGGGGCCGGGGATTCACCCCTCCACTTT. Its translation is CASSFSGGAGDSPLHF.

The chain employs TRBV5-4 and TRBJ2-5; D is perhaps TRBD2 (5 bases). Trimming removed 2 bases at V and 0 bases at J, with 11 bases between. The CDR3 has 15 amino acids. The germline V gene has CDR1 SGHNT and CDR2 YYREEE (reference sequence). CDR3 sequence reads: CASSFEGADQETQYF. DNA for the CDR3: TGTGCCAGCAGCTTCGAGGGAGCCGACCAAGAGACCCAGTACTTC.

This clone appeared once. V is TRBV23-1 and J is TRBJ1-5; D possibly corresponds to TRBD1 (6 bases). TRBV23-1 is designated an ORF whose function remains uncertain. V lost 2 bases and J 5 bases, leaving 19 bases between the germline ends. This CDR3 comprises 17 residues. DNA for the CDR3: TGCGCCAGCAGTCAAGATAGGAACAGGGCTGGCGATCAGCCCCAGCATTTT. Its translation: CASSQDRNRAGDQPQHF.

The V gene is TRBV27, the J gene TRBJ1-2, with D possibly matching TRBD1 (6 bases). The V end lost 4 bases, the J end lost 4 bases, and 16 bases lay between the germline ends. The CDR3 has 15 residues. In germline, CDR1 is MNHEY, CDR2 SMNVEV (reference sequence). CDR3 bases: TGTGCCAGCAGTTCAACAGGGATCGTTTTCTATGGCTACACCTTC. It codes for CASSSTGIVFYGYTF.

The DNA of the CDR3 is TGTGCCAGCAGCTTCAAAGGACAAGGGCACACAGATACGCAGTATTTT. Translation: CASSFKGQGHTDTQYF. This sequence joins TRBV7-2 and TRBJ2-3; maybe TRBD1 (5 bases). Trimming cost V 3 bases and J 2 bases, with 15 bases left between them. CDR3 size: 16 residues. Germline CDR1 SGHTA, CDR2 FQGNSA.

This clone was recorded only once. The chain combines TRBV7-9 with TRBJ2-5, with TRBD2 matching over 7 bases. V dropped 2 bases and J dropped 5; count of bases not matched to a gene: 11. Germline CDR1 and CDR2: SEHNR and FQNEAQ (reference sequence). The CDR3 is 16 amino acids. This CDR3 is CASSLTFAGVGETQYF. The CDR3 coding sequence is TGTGCCAGCAGCTTAACGTTTGCGGGAGTGGGGGAGACCCAGTACTTC.

The J gene is TRBJ2-1, the V gene TRBV6-1, with D possibly being TRBD2 (5 bases). Trimming shortened V by 3 bases and J by 14 bases, and 11 bases separated the two germline ends. From germline, CDR1 is MNHNS and CDR2 SASEGT. This CDR3 has 11 amino acids. For the CDR3, the DNA is TGTGCCAGCAGTGACCCCTTGGAGGAGTTCTTC. Its protein product is CASSDPLEEFF.

This chain uses TRBV9 with TRBJ1-3, with 10 nucleotides matching TRBD1. This CDR3 contains 17 residues. Germline-derived CDR1 and CDR2 are SGDLS and YYNGEE. Germline trimming cut 4 bases from V and 4 bases from J; bases unmatched to any gene: 11. CDR3 bases: TGTGCCAGCAGCAAACAATCCGGGACAGGGGACGGAAACACCATATATTTT. This codes for CASSKQSGTGDGNTIYF.

The V gene is TRBV7-9, the J gene TRBJ1-1; no reliable D call. The CDR3 is 14 amino acids. V shed 2 bases and J shed 0 bases, with 7 bases lying between them. CDR1 is SEHNR, CDR2 FQNEAQ, per germline (reference sequence). This CDR3 reads CASSLREMNTEAFF. DNA for the CDR3: TGTGCCAGCAGCTTACGGGAAATGAACACTGAAGCTTTCTTT.

The CDR3, as DNA: TGTGCTAGTGGTTTGGTACAAGGGCGGGAAGATACGCAGTATTTT. Translation gives CASGLVQGREDTQYF. The chain is built from TRBV12-5 and TRBJ2-3; TRBD2 might be the D (6 bases). This CDR3 is built from 15 residues. Trimming cost V 0 bases and J 5 bases, with 12 bases left between them. Germline values: CDR1 LGHNT, CDR2 FRNRAP.

The genes are TRBV12-5 and TRBJ2-7, with 9 bases aligning to TRBD2. The CDR3 loop spans 16 amino acids. Germline lookup yields CDR1 LGHNT and CDR2 FRNRAP. V lost 5 bases, J lost 6 bases, and 14 bases stayed unmatched. The CDR3 DNA reads as TGTGCTAGTGGTCCAGAGAGCGGGAGGACTCCATTCGAGCAGTACTTC. This sequence encodes CASGPESGRTPFEQYF. The whole variable domain, filled in from reference TRBV12-5 and TRBJ2-7, reads DARVTQTPRHKVTEMGQEVTMRCQPILGHNTVFWYRQTMMQGLELLAYFRNRAPLDDSGMPKDRFSAEMPDATLATLKIQPSEPRDSAVYFCASGPESGRTPFEQYFGPGTRLTVT.

The chain has TRBV11-2 and TRBJ2-2, with TRBD2 matching over 8 bases. Per germline, CDR1 SGHAT and CDR2 FQNNGV. CDR3 length: 12 residues. Here the CDR3 reads CRRSGSSGELFF. The DNA for the CDR3 is TGTCGTCGAAGCGGGAGCTCGGGGGAGCTGTTTTTT.

The chain uses TRBV18 and TRBJ1-1, with TRBD1 identical over 8 bases. Germline trimming cut 0 bases from V and 1 base from J; bases unmatched to any gene: 7. Per germline, CDR1 KGHSH and CDR2 LQKENI. This CDR3 spans 17 amino acids. The CDR3 reads CASSPPGAGTGNTEAFF. CDR3 DNA sequence: TGTGCCAGCTCACCACCGGGAGCCGGGACAGGGAACACTGAAGCTTTCTTT.

The count of this clone is one. V gene TRBV5-1 combines with J gene TRBJ2-1, with 9 nucleotides matching TRBD2. With V trimmed by 1 base and J by 4 bases, 6 bases remained unmatched. Germline lookup yields CDR1 SGHRS and CDR2 YFSETQ. This CDR3 contains 16 residues. The CDR3 region has the DNA TGCGCCAGCAGCTTGTCGACTAGCGGAGCATACAATGAGCAGTTCTTC. Its protein product is CASSLSTSGAYNEQFF.

In DNA, the CDR3 is TGTGCCAGCAGTTCCAACACCCCCGGTTGGACAGCGGACACCTTC. It is translated as CASSSNTPGWTADTF. The chain uses TRBV28 and TRBJ1-2; D is perhaps TRBD1 (6 bases). Trimming left V 4 bases short and J 12 bases short, with 24 bases between. The germline gives CDR1 MDHEN, CDR2 SYDVKM. This CDR3 spans 15 amino acids.

The chain has TRBV2 and TRBJ2-1; 14 nucleotides match TRBD2. With 6 bases clipped from V and 8 bases from J, the junction kept 9 bases outside the gene matches. CDR3 size: 16 residues. Germline-derived CDR1 and CDR2 are SNHLY and FYNNEI. CDR3 sequence: CASRPGTSGRMDEQFF. CDR3 DNA sequence: TGTGCCAGCAGGCCCGGGACTAGCGGGAGAATGGATGAGCAGTTCTTC.